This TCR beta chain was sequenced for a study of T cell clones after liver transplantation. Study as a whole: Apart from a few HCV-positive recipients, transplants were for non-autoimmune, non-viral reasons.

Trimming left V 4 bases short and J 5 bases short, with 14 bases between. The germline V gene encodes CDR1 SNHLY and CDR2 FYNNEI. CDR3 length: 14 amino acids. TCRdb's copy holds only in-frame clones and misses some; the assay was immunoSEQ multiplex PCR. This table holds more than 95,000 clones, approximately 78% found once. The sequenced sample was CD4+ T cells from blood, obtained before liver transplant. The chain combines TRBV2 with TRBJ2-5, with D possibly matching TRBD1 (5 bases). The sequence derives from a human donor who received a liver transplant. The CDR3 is CASSASMAGETQYF. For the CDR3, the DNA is TGTGCCAGCAGTGCCTCCATGGCAGGGGAGACCCAGTACTTC.